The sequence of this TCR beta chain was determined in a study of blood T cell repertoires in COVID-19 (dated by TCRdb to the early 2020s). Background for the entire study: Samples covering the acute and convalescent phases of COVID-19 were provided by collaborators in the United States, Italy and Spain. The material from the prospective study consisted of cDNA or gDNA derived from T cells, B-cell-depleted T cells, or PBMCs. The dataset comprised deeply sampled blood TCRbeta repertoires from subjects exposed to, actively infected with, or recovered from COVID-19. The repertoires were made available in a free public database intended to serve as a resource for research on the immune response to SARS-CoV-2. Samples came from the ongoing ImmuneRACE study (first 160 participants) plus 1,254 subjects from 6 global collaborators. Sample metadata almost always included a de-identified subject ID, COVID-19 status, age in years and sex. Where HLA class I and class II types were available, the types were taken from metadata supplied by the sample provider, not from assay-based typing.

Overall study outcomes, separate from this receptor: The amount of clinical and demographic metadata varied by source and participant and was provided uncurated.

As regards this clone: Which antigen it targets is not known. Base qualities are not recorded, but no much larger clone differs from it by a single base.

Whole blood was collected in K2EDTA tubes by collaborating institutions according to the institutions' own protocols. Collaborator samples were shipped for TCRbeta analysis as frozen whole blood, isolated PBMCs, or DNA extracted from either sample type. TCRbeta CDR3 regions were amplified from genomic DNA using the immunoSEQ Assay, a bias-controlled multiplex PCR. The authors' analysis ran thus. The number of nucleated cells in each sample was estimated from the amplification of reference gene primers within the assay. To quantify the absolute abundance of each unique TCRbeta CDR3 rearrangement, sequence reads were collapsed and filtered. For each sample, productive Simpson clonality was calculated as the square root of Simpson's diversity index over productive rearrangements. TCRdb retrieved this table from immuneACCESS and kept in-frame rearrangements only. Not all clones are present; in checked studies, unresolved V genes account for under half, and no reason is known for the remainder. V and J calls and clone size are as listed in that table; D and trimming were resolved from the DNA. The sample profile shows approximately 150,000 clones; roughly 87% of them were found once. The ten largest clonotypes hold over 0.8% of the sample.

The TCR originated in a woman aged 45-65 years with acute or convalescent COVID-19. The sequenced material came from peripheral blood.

The nucleotide sequence reads as follows: TGTGCCAGCAGCCGTGCCAGGGATGATCAGCCCCAGCATTTT. It codes for CASSRARDDQPQHF. The rearrangement combines TRBV6-2 or TRBV6-3 with TRBJ1-5; a tentative D call is TRBD1 (5 bases match). Taken from cysteine to phenylalanine, the CDR3 has 14 residues. Just the 42-base CDR3 DNA is kept, in frame starting at base 1. CDR1 and CDR2 are drawn from the germline V gene: MNHEY, SVGEGT. V gives up 6 bases and J gives up 5 bases, and the segment between their germline ends measures 14 bases.